These T cell receptor beta chains were read from a single sample in a study of long-term antiretroviral therapy in people with HIV. Here immunoSEQ multiplex PCR was the method, and the copy in TCRdb shows in-frame clones only, minus some. The repertoire has about 12,000 clones, 65% to 85% of them found once; the top ten carry around 10%. Sequenced material: unsorted PBMCs, taken 0.8 years before starting antiretroviral therapy. The receptors derive from a woman aged 35 to 49 with HIV. Both conserved end residues are part of each CDR3. The D gene is left open where the match is weak. Clone size is not always given. Where it is, it says once, few, many or a class for expanded clones.

>TRBJ2-3|TRBV27|once|TRBD2
TGTGCCAGCAGTTTAGAAGCGGGAGGGCTTTGGGATACGCAGTATTTT
CASSLEAGGLWDTQYF
>TRBJ2-3|TRBV2|once|TRBD2
TGTGCCAGCAGCCAACTAGCGGGAGCTCCAGATACGCAGTATTTT
CASSQLAGAPDTQYF
>TRBJ1-1|TRBV7-9|once|TRBD1
TGTGCCAGCAGCCCGGGACAGGGGGCCTTAGGAGGGGGCAACACTGAAGCTTTCTTT
CASSPGQGALGGGNTEAFF
>TRBJ1-2|TRBV28|NA|TRBD1
TGTGCCAGCATTCGACAGGGGGGTAACTATGGCTACACCTTC
CASIRQGGNYGYTF
>TRBJ2-3|TRBV10-3|NA|TRBD2
TGTGCCATCAGGGGGACTAGCAGCACAGATACGCAGTATTTT
CAIRGTSSTDTQYF
>TRBJ2-1|TRBV9|once|NA
TGTGCCAGCAGCGTAGGTCTAGCGAACAATGAGCAGTTCTTC
CASSVGLANNEQFF
>TRBJ2-7|TRBV7-9|NA|NA
TGTGCCAGCAGCCGGGACATCTCCTACGAGCAGTACTTC
CASSRDISYEQYF
>TRBJ2-5|TRBV7-2|NA|TRBD2
TGTGCCAGCAGCCCGGGACTAGCGGGAATCAGGTACCAAGAGACCCAGTACTTC
CASSPGLAGIRYQETQYF
>TRBJ1-1|TRBV29-1|NA|NA
TGCAGCGTTAACAAAAACACTGAAGCTTTCTTT
CSVNKNTEAFF
>TRBJ2-2|TRBV18|once|NA
TGTGCCAGCTCACCTGGCCAAACCGGGGAGCTGTTTTTT
CASSPGQTGELFF
>TRBJ2-3|TRBV6-4|few|TRBD2
TGTGCCAGCAGTGACTCACTGACTAGCGGCACAGATACGCAGTATTTT
CASSDSLTSGTDTQYF
>TRBJ2-2|TRBV6-5|NA|TRBD1
TGTGCCAGCAGTTACGGACAGGGGGCGTACACCGGGGAGCTGTTTTTT
CASSYGQGAYTGELFF
>TRBJ2-7|TRBV7-8|NA|NA
TGTGCCAGCAGCCCTCGTGGAGGCGACGGTGTGGAGCAGTACTTC
CASSPRGGDGVEQYF
>TRBJ2-5|TRBV7-2|NA|TRBD2
TGTGCCAGCAGCTTATGGGGTAGCGGGTTCCAAGAGACCCAGTACTTC
CASSLWGSGFQETQYF
>TRBJ2-6|TRBV2|few|NA
TGTGCCAGCAGATGGGAAAGCTCTGGGGCCAACGTCCTGACTTTC
CASRWESSGANVLTF
>TRBJ1-1|TRBV5-6|NA|NA
TGTGCCAGCAGCCGGACAGCCGGGACTGAAGCTTTCTTT
CASSRTAGTEAFF
>TRBJ2-7|TRBV7-2|NA|NA
TGTGCCAGCAGCTTAGCTCGGGGATTATACGAGCAGTACTTC
CASSLARGLYEQYF
>TRBJ1-2|TRBV11-2|NA|TRBD1
TGTGCCAGCAGCTTACTAACCGGGACAGGGGACCGATCTAACTATGGCTACACCTTC
CASSLLTGTGDRSNYGYTF
>TRBJ1-1|TRBV5-1|NA|NA
TGCGCCAGCAGCCCCGGACAAGGACTGAACACTGAAGCTTTCTTT
CASSPGQGLNTEAFF
>TRBJ2-7|TRBV7-2|NA|NA
TGTGCCAGCTCAATGGGGGGCCCTCCCTACGAGCAGTACTTC
CASSMGGPPYEQYF
>TRBJ2-1|TRBV5-1|NA|TRBD2
TGCGCCAGCAGCCTCGGACTAGCGGGAGGTGAGCAGTTCTTC
CASSLGLAGGEQFF
>TRBJ2-7|TRBV9|NA|TRBD2
TGTGCCAGCAGCCGGGGGGACTCCCGTTCCTACGAGCAGTACTTC
CASSRGDSRSYEQYF
>TRBJ2-5|TRBV25-1|NA|NA
TGTGCCAGCAGCCCCTGGGAAGAGACCCAGTACTTC
CASSPWEETQYF
>TRBJ1-1|TRBV5-5|NA|NA
TGTGCCAGCAGCCTCGAACTCAGGGAGGGGACTGAAGCTTTCTTT
CASSLELREGTEAFF
>TRBJ2-2|TRBV11-3|few|NA
TGTGCCAGCAGCCATTTCACCGGGGAGCTGTTTTTT
CASSHFTGELFF
>TRBJ2-7|TRBV11-2|NA|NA
TGTGCCAGCACCATAATCGGAGGGAACTTAGGCGACGAGCAGTACTTC
CASTIIGGNLGDEQYF
>TRBJ1-2|TRBV9|NA|TRBD1
TGTGCCAGCAGCGCCGCAGGACAGGGGGTCCCTGGCTACACCTTC
CASSAAGQGVPGYTF
>TRBJ2-7|TRBV10-1|NA|TRBD2
TGCGCCAAGACATATACTCTTAGCGGGAACCCGCCCCTCACCCCTCTGCGATACGAGCAGTACTTC
CAKTYTLSGNPPLTPLRYEQYF
>TRBJ2-7|TRBV7-9|few|NA
TGTGCCAGCAGCATAGGAAACACCGAGCAGTACTTC
CASSIGNTEQYF
>TRBJ2-2|TRBV9|once|TRBD2
TGTGCCAGCAGGACTAGCGGCAACACCGGGGAGCTGTTTTTT
CASRTSGNTGELFF
>TRBJ1-4|TRBV7-9|NA|NA
TGTGCCAGCAGCTTAGGGGGGAACAATAATGAAAAACTGTTTTTT
CASSLGGNNNEKLFF
>TRBJ2-1|TRBV5-1|few|TRBD2
TGCGCCAGCAGCTTGTGGGGACTAGCGGAGTCTGCCTACAATGAGCAGTTCTTC
CASSLWGLAESAYNEQFF
>TRBJ1-2|TRBV10-3|NA|NA
TGTGCCATCAGCCGGACAGACAACTATGGCTACACCTTC
CAISRTDNYGYTF
>TRBJ2-1|TRBV20-1|NA|NA
TGCAGCGCCCTGAGGGATGAGCAGTTCTTC
CSALRDEQFF
>TRBJ2-7|TRBV6-1|NA|TRBD1
TGTGCCAGCAGTGGGACAGGGTTCACCTACGAGCAGTACTTC
CASSGTGFTYEQYF
>TRBJ2-3|TRBV6-5|NA|NA
TGTGCCAGCAGTTTGGGGGATACGCAGTATTTT
CASSLGDTQYF
>TRBJ1-1|TRBV6-6|NA|NA
TGTGCCAGCAGTTACTCGAAAGGCCGGGGGACTGAAGCTTTCTTT
CASSYSKGRGTEAFF
>TRBJ1-2|TRBV7-9|NA|NA
TGTGCCAGCAGTATCCAGGGTGACTATGGCTACACCTTC
CASSIQGDYGYTF
>TRBJ2-5|TRBV4-2|NA|NA
TGTGCCAGCAGCCAATCGTGGGGGGACTTCCAAGAGACCCAGTACTTC
CASSQSWGDFQETQYF
>TRBJ2-1|TRBV5-1|once|TRBD2
TGCGCCAGCAGCTTGGGGGGGACTAGCGGGAGAGGGGAGCAGTTCTTC
CASSLGGTSGRGEQFF
>TRBJ1-4|TRBV9|NA|NA
TGTGCCAGCAGCGTAGCTGGGACCCTAGCAACTAATGAAAAACTGTTTTTT
CASSVAGTLATNEKLFF
>TRBJ2-7|TRBV6-6|NA|TRBD2
TGTGCCAGCAGTATAACTAGCGGGAGGCCTTACGAGCAGTACTTC
CASSITSGRPYEQYF
>TRBJ1-2|TRBV4-3|NA|TRBD1
TGCGCCAGCAGCCAGACCGGGACAGGGGGCGCGGACTACACCTTC
CASSQTGTGGADYTF
>TRBJ2-3|TRBV14|NA|TRBD2
TGTGCCAGCAGCCCCACTAGCGGGAGGGATACGCAGTATTTT
CASSPTSGRDTQYF
>TRBJ2-5|TRBV5-1|NA|NA
TGCGCCAGCAGTCGGGCTGGCACTGAAGAGACCCAGTACTTC
CASSRAGTEETQYF
>TRBJ2-4|TRBV6-6|few|NA
TGTGCCAGCAGTTCGGACGGAACCCGACTAGGGGGGTACTTC
CASSSDGTRLGGYF
>TRBJ2-1|TRBV19|NA|NA
TGTGCCAGTAGTATCCCCAGGGAGAGGGAGAGGGGGGATGAGCAGTTCTTC
CASSIPRERERGDEQFF
>TRBJ2-1|TRBV2|NA|TRBD1
TGTGCCGGAAAAGAGGTCGGACAGGGGGCCGACAATGAGCAGTTCTTC
CAGKEVGQGADNEQFF
>TRBJ2-7|TRBV6-1|NA|NA
TGTGCCAGCAGTGAACAGGGGCCCCCCTACGAGCAGTACTTC
CASSEQGPPYEQYF
>TRBJ2-3|TRBV4-2|NA|NA
TGTGCCAGCAGCCTCTCATTCCCTAGCACAGATACGCAGTATTTT
CASSLSFPSTDTQYF
>TRBJ1-1|TRBV19|NA|NA
TGTGCCAGTAGTATATCATTGAACACTGAAGCTTTCTTT
CASSISLNTEAFF